This T cell receptor beta chain is drawn from a study of technical replicates of blood from a few donors (TCRdb year 2017). The library came from the immunoSEQ multiplex PCR assay. TCRdb stores this immuneACCESS table with in-frame sequences only. Part of the clones is absent; in the studies checked, under half of the shortfall reflects unresolved V genes, and no reason is known for the rest. Across this sample there are roughly 50,000 clones, with over 85% seen only once. The ten top clones hold less than 5% of the sample. A note on this clone: Its recognized antigen is unknown. The sample holds no much larger clone one base away, and base qualities are not on file.

CDR1 and CDR2, per the germline V gene (reference sequence), are SGHKS and YYEKEE. Taken from cysteine to phenylalanine, the CDR3 has 12 residues. The CDR3 DNA has 36 bases and is translated from base 1. Trimming removed 3 bases from V and 7 bases from J, leaving 11 bases between the germline ends. The clonotype was recovered from a human donor in good health. Some clones in this sample may be carry-over from other donors' samples. This receptor chain uses TRBV5-5 and TRBJ2-7, with TRBD2 perhaps the D gene, on 5 matching bases. Material for sequencing was PBMCs. The DNA sequence is TGTGCCAGCAGCTCGACCTCGGGGGAGCAGTACTTC. Its coded protein is CASSSTSGEQYF.